The sequence of this T cell receptor (beta chain) was determined in a study of CD8+CD57+ T cells in acquired aplastic anemia. Study results and limitations: Some 31 shared CD8+ CDR3s appeared highly expressed within patients' immunodominant clones.

To note about this clonotype: Its antigen is not identified. The missing conserved phenylalanine or tryptophan at the end of this CDR3 makes a read error likely.

The TCR beta profiling, which covered VDJ combination and CDR3 sequence, was carried out using genomic DNA as the template. TCRdb reprocessed the reads with MiXCR, giving one entry per CDR3 protein. The sample records approximately 190,000 distinct CDR3 sequences, under 70% being singletons. V was clipped by 4 bases and J by 8 bases, with 11 bases between them. Germline-derived CDR1 and CDR2 are SGHVS and FNYEAQ. The CDR3 extends over 13 amino acids. The V gene is TRBV7-6, the J gene TRBJ2-2, with D unresolved. This receptor was obtained from a human donor with severe aplastic anemia or a healthy control (not recorded which). What was sequenced was sorted CD4+, CD8+, or CD8+CD57+ T cells (not recorded which) from PBMCs. As DNA, the CDR3 is TGTGCCAGCAGCTACCAGGCTGGTGGGGAGCTGTTTTCT. This encodes CASSYQAGGELFS.